Listed below are T cell receptor beta chains from one sample, sequenced in a study of early T cells in non-severe SARS-CoV-2 infection. Via MiXCR, TCRdb re-called the 5' RACE reads, giving one row per CDR3 protein. This sample has 30,000 to 40,000 distinct CDR3 sequences, with 5% to 7% found just once. The sequencing input was whole blood. The receptor source for this set is an adult who was a healthcare worker with PCR-confirmed SARS-CoV-2 infection or an uninfected control (not recorded which). Each CDR3 is given with its conserved first and last residue. Fields, in order: D gene, V gene, J gene, clone size, CDR3 DNA, CDR3 protein. The D gene is left open where the match is weak. Clone size, where shown, is once, few, many, or a class for clones that have expanded.

>NA|TRBV30|TRBJ1-6|NA
TGTGCCTGGAGATTTGGCTACAGTTCAAATTCACCCCTCCACTTT
CAWRFGYSSNSPLHF
>TRBD2|TRBV2|TRBJ2-1|many
TGTGCCAGCACCGCACTAGCGGGGTCCTACAATGAGCAGTTCTTC
CASTALAGSYNEQFF
>TRBD2|TRBV18|TRBJ2-2|many
TGTGCCAGCTCACCACCAGGGCTAGCGGGAGCGGTCACCGGGGAGCTGTTTTTT
CASSPPGLAGAVTGELFF
>NA|TRBV3-1|TRBJ2-5|many
TGTGCCAGCAGCCAAGTTGTCGGCCCCCAAGAGACCCAGTACTTC
CASSQVVGPQETQYF
>NA|TRBV2|TRBJ1-1|few
TGTGCCAGCAGTGTGCAGGGGTCTGAAGCTTTCTTT
CASSVQGSEAFF
>TRBD1|TRBV20-1|TRBJ2-1|NA
TGCAGTGCTGCTCCAGGGGGCCCTAGCTCCTACAATGAGCAGTTCTTC
CSAAPGGPSSYNEQFF
>TRBD1|TRBV29-1|TRBJ2-7|few
TGCAGCGTTGCAGACAGGGTGGGCGGCGAGCAGTACTTC
CSVADRVGGEQYF
>NA|TRBV12-3/TRBV12-4|TRBJ1-1|NA
TGTGCCAGCAGTTTAGTCGGGGTGGTCACTGAAGCTTTCTTT
CASSLVGVVTEAFF
>TRBD2|TRBV19|TRBJ2-1|many
TGTGCCAGTAGTATAGATCGGAGCGGGACGTACAATGAGCAGTTCTTC
CASSIDRSGTYNEQFF
>NA|TRBV20-1|TRBJ2-3|many
TGCAGTGCTAGAGTAGGTCCCCCAGAAGATACGCAGTATTTT
CSARVGPPEDTQYF
>TRBD1|TRBV19|TRBJ2-3|many
TGTGCCAGTAGTCCAAAACAGGGGGCTTGGACAGATACGCAGTATTTT
CASSPKQGAWTDTQYF
>TRBD1|TRBV4-2|TRBJ1-2|NA
TGTGCCAGCAGCCAAGTGACAGGGGGCGCTCCCGCGACTAACTATGGCTACACCTTC
CASSQVTGGAPATNYGYTF
>NA|TRBV18|TRBJ2-1|NA
TGTGCCAGCTCACCCCGGATGGGTAGCGCGGTAGAGGGCAATGAGCAGTTCTTC
CASSPRMGSAVEGNEQFF
>TRBD1|TRBV7-3|TRBJ1-1|NA
TGTGCCAGCAGCTTAACTGCAGGGGGAGGTGAAGCTTTCTTT
CASSLTAGGGEAFF
>NA|TRBV7-2|TRBJ1-3|few
TGTGCCAGCAGTCCTCGGGGGCGGCTGGGAAACACCATATATTTT
CASSPRGRLGNTIYF
>NA|TRBV12-3/TRBV12-4|TRBJ2-7|few
TGTGCCAGCAGTTTTGGCAGGGGCGAGCAGTACTTC
CASSFGRGEQYF
>TRBD1|TRBV5-3|TRBJ1-6|many
TGTGCCAGAAGCCCTGCGGGACAGAAGTATAATTCACCCCTCCACTTT
CARSPAGQKYNSPLHF
>NA|TRBV6-1|TRBJ1-3|many
TGTGCCAGCAGACAACAGGACTTCTCTGGAAACACCATATATTTT
CASRQQDFSGNTIYF
>TRBD1|TRBV24-1|TRBJ1-1|few
TGTGCCACCATGGGACAGGGGAACACTGAAGCTTTCTTT
CATMGQGNTEAFF
>NA|TRBV12-3/TRBV12-4|TRBJ1-2|NA
TGTGCCAGCAGGCAACAGGGAGCCTATGGCTACACCTTC
CASRQQGAYGYTF
>NA|TRBV27|TRBJ2-1|many
TGTGCCAGCCGCCTGGGAAGGTACAATGAGCAGTTCTTC
CASRLGRYNEQFF
>NA|TRBV29-1|TRBJ2-7|many
TGCAGCGCTCGACAGTCCCCCTACGAGCAGTACTTC
CSARQSPYEQYF
>NA|TRBV11-2|TRBJ2-5|few
TGTGCCAGCAGCTTCGTGGGACAAGAGACCCAGTACTTC
CASSFVGQETQYF
>NA|TRBV10-3|TRBJ2-7|medium-sized
TGTGCCATCAGTGAGTCCCCAGAGCCCTTCGAGCAGTACTTC
CAISESPEPFEQYF
>TRBD2|TRBV12-3/TRBV12-4|TRBJ2-3|many
TGTGCCAGCAGTCCGCACACTAGCGGGGGGGCCCCAGATACGCAGTATTTT
CASSPHTSGGAPDTQYF
>TRBD1|TRBV7-8|TRBJ1-6|many
TGTGCCAGCAGCGGAGCCGGGACAGGGTTTTTGTGGTCACCCCTCCACTTT
CASSGAGTGFLWSPLHF
>TRBD2|TRBV19|TRBJ2-3|many
TGTGCCAGTAGTATAGGGGGGGGAAGTCCCACAGATACGCAGTATTTT
CASSIGGGSPTDTQYF
>TRBD1|TRBV29-1|TRBJ1-1|medium-sized
TGCAGCGTCATCGACAGGGATCTGAACACTGAAGCTTTCTTT
CSVIDRDLNTEAFF
>NA|TRBV4-2|TRBJ2-7|few
TGTGCCAGCAGCCAAGGGGAGGACAGCTCCTACGAGCAGTACTTC
CASSQGEDSSYEQYF
>NA|TRBV6-1|TRBJ1-1|many
TGTGCCAGCAGTGAATTGAGAGGGGCGAGGACTGAAGCTTTCTTT
CASSELRGARTEAFF
>TRBD1|TRBV29-1|TRBJ2-3|NA
TGCAGCGTTCAGCGTTCTCCGGGACAGACCACAGATACGCAGTATTTT
CSVQRSPGQTTDTQYF
>TRBD2|TRBV2|TRBJ2-4|many
TGTGCCAGCAGTGCCAGCGGGGGCAAAAACATTCAGTACTTC
CASSASGGKNIQYF
>NA|TRBV14|TRBJ1-1|many
TGTGCCAGCAGCCAAGCGGGGGCCCTGAACACTGAAGCTTTCTTT
CASSQAGALNTEAFF
>TRBD2|TRBV6-2/TRBV6-3|TRBJ2-3|many
TGTGCCAGCAGTTACTCGGGACTATCAACGCAGTATTTT
CASSYSGLSTQYF
>TRBD1|TRBV20-1|TRBJ1-1|NA
TGCAGTGCTAAGAGGACAGGGGGAACTGAAGCTTTCTTT
CSAKRTGGTEAFF
>NA|TRBV4-1|TRBJ2-1|NA
TGCGCCAGCAGCTCCCTAGCGAGAGGTTCCTACAATGAGCAGTTCTTC
CASSSLARGSYNEQFF
>NA|TRBV12-3/TRBV12-4|TRBJ2-6|many
TGTGCCAGCAGTAGTCTTTCTGGGGCCAACGTCCTGACTTTC
CASSSLSGANVLTF
>NA|TRBV20-1|TRBJ2-1|many
TGCAGTGCTAGGACGAGGGTGGCGCCTGACAATGAGCAGTTCTTC
CSARTRVAPDNEQFF
>NA|TRBV14|TRBJ1-1|many
TGTGCCAGCAGCAAGGGGACCCCGCCGTTTGAAGCTTTCTTT
CASSKGTPPFEAFF
>NA|TRBV12-3/TRBV12-4|TRBJ1-5|many
TGTGCCAGCAGTTTATACAATCAGCCCCAGCATTTT
CASSLYNQPQHF
>TRBD2|TRBV7-2|TRBJ2-1|many
TGTGCCAGCAGCTGGACTAGCGGGACAAATGAGCAGTTCTTC
CASSWTSGTNEQFF
>TRBD2|TRBV7-9|TRBJ2-5|many
TGTGCCAGCAGCTTCTTAGCGGGAGGGTTCTTCCAAGAGACCCAGTACTTC
CASSFLAGGFFQETQYF
>NA|TRBV6-2/TRBV6-3|TRBJ1-5|many
TGTGCCAGCAGTCCATCCGACAGGAGGACTAATCAGCCCCAGCATTTT
CASSPSDRRTNQPQHF
>TRBD2|TRBV20-1|TRBJ2-2|NA
TGCAGTGCTAGAGACAGACTAGCGGGAGGGGCGAACACCGGGGAGCTGTTTTTT
CSARDRLAGGANTGELFF
>NA|TRBV7-3|TRBJ2-2|many
TGTGCCAGCAGCTTAACTACCGGCACCGGGGAGCTGTTTTTT
CASSLTTGTGELFF
>NA|TRBV20-1|TRBJ1-1|many
TGCAGTGCTAGAGCCCCGACAGCGAACACTGAAGCTTTCTTT
CSARAPTANTEAFF
>TRBD1|TRBV6-5|TRBJ1-4|many
TGTGCCAGCAGTTATTTCCGGGGACAGGGGGTTGAAAAACTGTTTTTT
CASSYFRGQGVEKLFF
>TRBD1|TRBV7-9|TRBJ1-2|many
TGTGCCAGCAGTTCCCCAGGGGGAAGCTATGGCTACACCTTC
CASSSPGGSYGYTF
>NA|TRBV20-1|TRBJ1-1|NA
TGCAGTGCTAAGGGACATGGGTCGGGGACTGAAGCTTTCTTT
CSAKGHGSGTEAFF